The present T cell receptor (beta chain) was sequenced within a study of brain T cells in children with intractable seizures. A note on this clone: Its antigen remains unidentified.

The time point is: blood from clinic visit 5 months post-surgery; TSC patient then seizure free. The sequenced cases were selected for having the highest brain T cell transcript signatures. Study observations and caveats: Clones missing pre-surgery may reflect undersampling of that blood sample.

Here immunoSEQ multiplex PCR was the method, and the copy in TCRdb shows in-frame clones only, minus some. In the table there are 300,000 to 400,000 clones, over 85% of which are singletons. CDR1 and CDR2 (germline): LGHDT, YNNKEL (reference sequence). This CDR3 has 15 amino acids. V trimming: 4 bases; J trimming: 0 bases; junction bases outside the gene matches: 3. The clonotype was recovered from a boy younger than two with tuberous sclerosis and intractable seizures. The chain is built from TRBV3-1 (or the pseudogene TRBV3-2) and TRBJ2-1; 7 bases are shared with TRBD2. The sequencing used peripheral blood, collected more than 4 months after surgery. The CDR3 reads CASSRRESSYNEQFF. CDR3 nucleotides: TGTGCCAGCAGCCGGCGGGAGAGCTCCTACAATGAGCAGTTCTTC.